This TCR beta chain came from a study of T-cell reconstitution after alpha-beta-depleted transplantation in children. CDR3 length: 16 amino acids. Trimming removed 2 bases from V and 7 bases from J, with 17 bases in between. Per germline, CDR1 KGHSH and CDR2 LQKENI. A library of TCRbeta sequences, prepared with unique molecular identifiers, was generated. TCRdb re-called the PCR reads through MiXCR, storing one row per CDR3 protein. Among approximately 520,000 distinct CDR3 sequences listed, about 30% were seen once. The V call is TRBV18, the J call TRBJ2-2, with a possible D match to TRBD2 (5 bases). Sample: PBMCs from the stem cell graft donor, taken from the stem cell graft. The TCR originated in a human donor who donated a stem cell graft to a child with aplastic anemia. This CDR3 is CASSPGGSRNIGELFF. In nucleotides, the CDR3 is TGTGCCAGCTCACCAGGAGGTTCGCGGAATATCGGGGAGCTGTTTTTT.